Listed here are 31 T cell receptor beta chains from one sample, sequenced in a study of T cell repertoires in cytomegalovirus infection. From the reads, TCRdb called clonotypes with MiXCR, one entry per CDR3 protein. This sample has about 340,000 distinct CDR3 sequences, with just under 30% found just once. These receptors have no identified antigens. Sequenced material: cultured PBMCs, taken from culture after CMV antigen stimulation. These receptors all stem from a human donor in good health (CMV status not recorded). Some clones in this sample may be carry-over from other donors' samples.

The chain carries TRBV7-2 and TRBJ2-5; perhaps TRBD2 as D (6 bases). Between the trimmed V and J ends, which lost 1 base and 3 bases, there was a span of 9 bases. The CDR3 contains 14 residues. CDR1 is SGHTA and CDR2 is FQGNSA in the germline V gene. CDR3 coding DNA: TGTGCCAGCAGCTTAGAGATAGCGGAAGAGACCCAGTACTTC. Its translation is CASSLEIAEETQYF.

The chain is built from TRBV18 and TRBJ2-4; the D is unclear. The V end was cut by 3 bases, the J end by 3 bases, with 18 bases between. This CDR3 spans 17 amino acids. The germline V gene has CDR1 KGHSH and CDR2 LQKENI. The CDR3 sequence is CASSPLTGFKGKNIQYF. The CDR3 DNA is TGTGCCAGCTCACCCCTGACCGGATTCAAGGGCAAAAACATTCAGTACTTC.

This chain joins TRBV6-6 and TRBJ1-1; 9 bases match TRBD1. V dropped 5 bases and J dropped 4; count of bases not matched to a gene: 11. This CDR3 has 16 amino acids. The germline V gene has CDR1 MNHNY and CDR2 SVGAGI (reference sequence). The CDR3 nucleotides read TGTGCCAGCAGTAGGACGGGACAGGGCGGGGCCACTGAAGCTTTCTTT. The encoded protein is CASSRTGQGGATEAFF.

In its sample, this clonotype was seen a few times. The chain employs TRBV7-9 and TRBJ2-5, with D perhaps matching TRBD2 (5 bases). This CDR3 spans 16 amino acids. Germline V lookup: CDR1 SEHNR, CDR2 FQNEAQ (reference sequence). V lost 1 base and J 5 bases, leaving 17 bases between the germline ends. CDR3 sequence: CASSLDMRVLSETQYF. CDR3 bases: TGTGCCAGCAGCTTAGATATGCGGGTGCTATCGGAGACCCAGTACTTC.

CDR3 protein: CATSWDRWLSSYNSPLHF. CDR3 bases: TGTGCCACCAGTTGGGACAGGTGGCTTAGCTCCTATAATTCACCCCTCCACTTT. This sequence joins TRBV24-1 and TRBJ1-6, with 8 positions matching TRBD1. The CDR3 is 18 residues long. Unmatched junction bases numbered 9, after V lost 6 bases and J lost 0 bases. CDR1 is KGHDR and CDR2 is SFDVKD in the germline V gene.

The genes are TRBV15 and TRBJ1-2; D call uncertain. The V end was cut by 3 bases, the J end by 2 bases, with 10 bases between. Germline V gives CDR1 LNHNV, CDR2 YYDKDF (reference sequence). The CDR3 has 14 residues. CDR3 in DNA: TGTGCCACCAGCAGGGTCGAAGAAAACTATGGCTACACCTTC. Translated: CATSRVEENYGYTF.

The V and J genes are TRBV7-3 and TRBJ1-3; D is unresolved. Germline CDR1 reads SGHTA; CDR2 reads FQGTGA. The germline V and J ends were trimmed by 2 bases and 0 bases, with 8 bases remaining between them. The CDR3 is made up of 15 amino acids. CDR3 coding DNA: TGTGCCAGCAGCTTATACGGGAGCTCTGGAAACACCATATATTTT. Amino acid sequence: CASSLYGSSGNTIYF.

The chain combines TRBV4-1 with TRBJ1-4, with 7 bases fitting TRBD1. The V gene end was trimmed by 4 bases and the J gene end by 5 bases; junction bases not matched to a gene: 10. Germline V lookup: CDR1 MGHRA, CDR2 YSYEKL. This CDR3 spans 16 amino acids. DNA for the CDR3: TGCGCCAGCAGCCGAACAGTCGGGACAGCAAATGAAAAACTGTTTTTT. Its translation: CASSRTVGTANEKLFF.

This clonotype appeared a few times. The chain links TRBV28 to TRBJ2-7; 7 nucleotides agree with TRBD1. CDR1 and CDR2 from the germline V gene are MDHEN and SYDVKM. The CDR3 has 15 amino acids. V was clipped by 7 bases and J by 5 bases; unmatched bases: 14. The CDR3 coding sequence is TGTGCCAGCACCCCAGTGGGGCAGGGGGTGCACGAGCAGTACTTC. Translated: CASTPVGQGVHEQYF.

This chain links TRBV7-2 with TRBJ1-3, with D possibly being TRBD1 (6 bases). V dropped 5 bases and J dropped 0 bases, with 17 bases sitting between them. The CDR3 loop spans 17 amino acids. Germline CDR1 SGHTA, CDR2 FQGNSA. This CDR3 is CASSPRRGQGSGNTIYF. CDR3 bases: TGTGCCAGCAGCCCCCGTCGGGGGCAGGGCTCTGGAAACACCATATATTTT.

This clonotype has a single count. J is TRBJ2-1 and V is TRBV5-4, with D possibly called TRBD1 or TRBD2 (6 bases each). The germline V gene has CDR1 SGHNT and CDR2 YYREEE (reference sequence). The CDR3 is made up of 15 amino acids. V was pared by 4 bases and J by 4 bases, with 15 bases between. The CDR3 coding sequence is TGTGCCAGCAGCCGCGAGGGGGAGGTATACAATGAGCAGTTCTTC. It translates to CASSREGEVYNEQFF.

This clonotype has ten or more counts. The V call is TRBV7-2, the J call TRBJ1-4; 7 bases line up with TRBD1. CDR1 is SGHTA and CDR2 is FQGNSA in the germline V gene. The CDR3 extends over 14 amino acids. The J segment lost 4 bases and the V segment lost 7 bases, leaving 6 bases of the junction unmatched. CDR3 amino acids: CASTRQGSNEKLFF. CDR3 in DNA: TGTGCCAGCACCAGACAGGGAAGTAATGAAAAACTGTTTTTT.

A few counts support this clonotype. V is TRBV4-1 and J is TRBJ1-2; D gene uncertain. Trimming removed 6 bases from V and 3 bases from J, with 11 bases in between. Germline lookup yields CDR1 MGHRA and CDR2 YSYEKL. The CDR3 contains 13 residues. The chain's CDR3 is CASRPGSDYGYTF. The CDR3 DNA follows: TGCGCCAGCAGACCTGGTTCGGACTATGGCTACACCTTC.

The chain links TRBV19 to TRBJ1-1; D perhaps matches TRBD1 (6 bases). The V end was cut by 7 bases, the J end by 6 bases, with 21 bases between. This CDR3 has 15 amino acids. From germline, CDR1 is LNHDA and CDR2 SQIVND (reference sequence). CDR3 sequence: CASMGAVPRGAEAFF. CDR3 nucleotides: TGTGCCAGTATGGGGGCCGTCCCGAGGGGCGCTGAAGCTTTCTTT.

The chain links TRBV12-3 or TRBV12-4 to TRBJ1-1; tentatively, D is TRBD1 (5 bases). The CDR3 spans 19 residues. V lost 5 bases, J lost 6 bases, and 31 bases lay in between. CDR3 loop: CASSPTPGGFLPTKAEAFF. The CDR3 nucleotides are TGTGCCAGCAGTCCCACCCCTGGGGGGTTTCTACCAACGAAGGCTGAAGCTTTCTTT.

CDR3 bases: TGTGCCAGCAGTTCCGGGGACAGTCCCTACGAGCAGTACTTC. Translated, it gives CASSSGDSPYEQYF. The chain combines TRBV7-9 with TRBJ2-7; 7 bases are a match to TRBD1. Germline CDR1 reads SEHNR; CDR2 reads FQNEAQ (reference sequence). V was pared by 6 bases and J by 2 bases, with 7 bases of the junction left unmatched. This CDR3 is built from 14 residues.

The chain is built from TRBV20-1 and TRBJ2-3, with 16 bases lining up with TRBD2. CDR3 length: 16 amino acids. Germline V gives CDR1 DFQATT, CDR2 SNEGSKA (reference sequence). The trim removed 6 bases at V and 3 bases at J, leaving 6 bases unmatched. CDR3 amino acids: CSAEGLAGGSTDTQYF. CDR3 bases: TGCAGTGCCGAGGGACTAGCGGGAGGGTCGACAGATACGCAGTATTTT.

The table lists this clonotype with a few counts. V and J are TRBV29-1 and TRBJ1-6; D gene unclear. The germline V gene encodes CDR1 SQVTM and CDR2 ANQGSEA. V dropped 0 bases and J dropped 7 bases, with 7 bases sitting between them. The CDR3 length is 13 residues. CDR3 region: CSVEEDRNSPLHF. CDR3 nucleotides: TGCAGCGTTGAAGAGGACCGAAATTCACCCCTCCACTTT.

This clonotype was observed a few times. The DNA of the CDR3 is TGTGCCAGCAAGGGACCGTTAAATTCACCCCTCCACTTT. Translation: CASKGPLNSPLHF. The rearrangement uses TRBV2 and TRBJ1-6, with D perhaps TRBD1 (5 bases). Trimming removed 7 bases at V and 7 bases at J, with 11 bases between. The CDR3 length is 13 residues. CDR1 is SNHLY and CDR2 is FYNNEI in the germline V gene.

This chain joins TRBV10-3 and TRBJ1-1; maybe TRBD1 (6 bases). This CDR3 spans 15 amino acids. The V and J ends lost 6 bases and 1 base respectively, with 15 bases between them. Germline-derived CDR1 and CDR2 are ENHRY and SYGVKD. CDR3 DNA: TGTGCCATCAGGGAACAGGGAACGTCGAACACTGAAGCTTTCTTT. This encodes CAIREQGTSNTEAFF.

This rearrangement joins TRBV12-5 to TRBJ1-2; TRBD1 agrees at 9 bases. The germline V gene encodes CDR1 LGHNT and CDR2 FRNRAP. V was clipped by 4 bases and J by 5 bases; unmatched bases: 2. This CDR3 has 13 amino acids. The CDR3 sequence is CASGSGQGYGYTF. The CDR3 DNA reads TGTGCTAGTGGTTCCGGACAGGGGTATGGCTACACCTTC.

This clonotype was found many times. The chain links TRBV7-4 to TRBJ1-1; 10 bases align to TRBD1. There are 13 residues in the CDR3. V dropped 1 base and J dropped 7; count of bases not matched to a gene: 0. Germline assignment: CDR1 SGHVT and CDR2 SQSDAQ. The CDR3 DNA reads TGTGCCAGCAGCTTAGGGGACAGGGGTGAAGCTTTCTTT. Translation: CASSLGDRGEAFF. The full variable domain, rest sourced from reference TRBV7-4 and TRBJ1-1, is GAGVSQSPRYKVAKRGRDVALRCDSISGHVTLYWYRQTLGQGSEVLTYSQSDAQRDKSGRPSGRFSAERPERSVSTLKIQRTEQGDSAVYLCASSLGDRGEAFFGQGTRLTVV.

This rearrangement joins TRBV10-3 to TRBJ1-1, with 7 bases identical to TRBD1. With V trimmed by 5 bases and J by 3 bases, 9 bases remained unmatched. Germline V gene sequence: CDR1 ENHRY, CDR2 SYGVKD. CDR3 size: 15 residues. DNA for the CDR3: TGTGCCATCAGTTTATCGGGACAGCCCGACACTGAAGCTTTCTTT. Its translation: CAISLSGQPDTEAFF.

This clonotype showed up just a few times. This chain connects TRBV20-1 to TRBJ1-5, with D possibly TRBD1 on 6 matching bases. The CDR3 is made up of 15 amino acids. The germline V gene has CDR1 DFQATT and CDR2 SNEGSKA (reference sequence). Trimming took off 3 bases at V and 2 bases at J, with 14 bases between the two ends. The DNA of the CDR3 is TGCAGTGCTAGGAGGGGGGGCTCAGGCAATCAGCCCCAGCATTTT. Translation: CSARRGGSGNQPQHF.

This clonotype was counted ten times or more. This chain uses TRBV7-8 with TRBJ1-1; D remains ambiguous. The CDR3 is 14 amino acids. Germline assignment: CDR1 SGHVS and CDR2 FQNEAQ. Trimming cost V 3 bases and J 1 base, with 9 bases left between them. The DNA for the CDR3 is TGTGCCAGCAGCTTTGAAATAGGGAACACTGAAGCTTTCTTT. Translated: CASSFEIGNTEAFF.

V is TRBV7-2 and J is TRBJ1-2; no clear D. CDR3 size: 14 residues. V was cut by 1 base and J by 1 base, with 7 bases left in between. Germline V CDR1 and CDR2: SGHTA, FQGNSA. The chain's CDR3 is CASSLGVVNYGYTF. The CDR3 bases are TGTGCCAGCAGCTTAGGGGTAGTTAACTATGGCTACACCTTC. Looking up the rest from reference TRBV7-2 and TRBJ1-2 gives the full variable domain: GAGVSQSPSNKVTEKGKDVELRCDPISGHTALYWYRQSLGQGLEFLIYFQGNSAPDKSGLPSDRFSAERTGGSVSTLTIQRTQQEDSAVYLCASSLGVVNYGYTFGSGTRLTVV.

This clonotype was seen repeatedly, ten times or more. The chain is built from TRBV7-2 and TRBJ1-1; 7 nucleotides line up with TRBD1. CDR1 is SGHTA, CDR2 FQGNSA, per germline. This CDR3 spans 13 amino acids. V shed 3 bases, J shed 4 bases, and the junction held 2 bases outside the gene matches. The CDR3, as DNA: TGTGCCAGCAGCTTTGGGACAGTCACTGAAGCTTTCTTT. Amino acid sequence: CASSFGTVTEAFF.

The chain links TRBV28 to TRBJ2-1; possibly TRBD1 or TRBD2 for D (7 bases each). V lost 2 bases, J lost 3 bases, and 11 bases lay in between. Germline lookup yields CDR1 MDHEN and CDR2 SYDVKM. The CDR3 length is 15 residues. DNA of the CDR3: TGTGCCAGCAGTTTAAGCGGGACAGTCTACAATGAGCAGTTCTTC. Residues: CASSLSGTVYNEQFF.

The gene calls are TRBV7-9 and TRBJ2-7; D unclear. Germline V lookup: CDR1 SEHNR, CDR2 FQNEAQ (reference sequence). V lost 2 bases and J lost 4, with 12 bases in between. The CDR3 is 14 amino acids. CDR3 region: CASSLSQSAYEQYF. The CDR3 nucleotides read TGTGCCAGCAGCTTATCCCAGAGCGCGTACGAGCAGTACTTC.

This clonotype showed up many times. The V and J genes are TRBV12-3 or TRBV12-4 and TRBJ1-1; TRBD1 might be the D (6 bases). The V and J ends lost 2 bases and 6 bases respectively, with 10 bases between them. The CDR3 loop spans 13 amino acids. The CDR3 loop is CASSLQGRAEAFF. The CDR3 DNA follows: TGTGCCAGCAGTTTACAGGGGAGGGCTGAAGCTTTCTTT.

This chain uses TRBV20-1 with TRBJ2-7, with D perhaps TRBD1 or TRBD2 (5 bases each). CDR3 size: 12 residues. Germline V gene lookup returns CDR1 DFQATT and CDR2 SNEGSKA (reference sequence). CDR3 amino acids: CGGERDSYEQYF. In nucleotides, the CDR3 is TGCGGGGGAGAAAGAGACTCCTACGAGCAGTACTTC.